These 3 T cell receptor beta chains came from one sample sequenced in a study of cytomegalovirus exposure and HLA in healthy donors. PCR amplification relied on 60 Vbeta primers (plus 13 Jbeta primers). Only in-frame clones appear in the TCRdb table, and some are missing; sequencing was by immunoSEQ multiplex PCR. Of 100,000 to 120,000 clones listed, just over 75% were seen once; the top ten hold 7.5% to 9%. The sample comprised PBMCs. The source of these receptors is a man aged 40-49 years in good health and CMV-seropositive.

This clone was seen a few times. This sequence joins TRBV30 and TRBJ2-7, with 8 nucleotides matching TRBD1. V lost 2 bases, J lost 7 bases, and 7 bases stayed unmatched. CDR1 and CDR2 from the germline V gene are GTSNPN and SVGIG (reference sequence). The CDR3 is 13 residues long. The CDR3 reads CAWSLYRGEEQYF. The CDR3 coding sequence is TGTGCCTGGAGTCTATACAGGGGGGAAGAGCAGTACTTC.

V is TRBV11-3 and J is TRBJ1-1, with D hard to call. Trimming took 1 base from V and 6 from J, leaving 3 bases between them. Germline V gene sequence: CDR1 SGHNT, CDR2 YENEEA. The CDR3 has 11 amino acids. The CDR3 DNA is TGTGCCAGCAGCTTAGTCTCTGAAGCTTTCTTT. It is translated as CASSLVSEAFF.

CDR3 sequence: CATLPLDSGYQETQYF. The CDR3 DNA reads TGTGCCACCCTCCCCCTTGATAGCGGGTACCAAGAGACCCAGTACTTC. J is TRBJ2-5 and V is TRBV28, with 7 bases fitting TRBD2. The CDR3 sequence is 16 residues long. Germline V gene lookup returns CDR1 MDHEN and CDR2 SYDVKM. V shed 10 bases, J shed 0 bases, and the junction held 14 bases outside the gene matches.